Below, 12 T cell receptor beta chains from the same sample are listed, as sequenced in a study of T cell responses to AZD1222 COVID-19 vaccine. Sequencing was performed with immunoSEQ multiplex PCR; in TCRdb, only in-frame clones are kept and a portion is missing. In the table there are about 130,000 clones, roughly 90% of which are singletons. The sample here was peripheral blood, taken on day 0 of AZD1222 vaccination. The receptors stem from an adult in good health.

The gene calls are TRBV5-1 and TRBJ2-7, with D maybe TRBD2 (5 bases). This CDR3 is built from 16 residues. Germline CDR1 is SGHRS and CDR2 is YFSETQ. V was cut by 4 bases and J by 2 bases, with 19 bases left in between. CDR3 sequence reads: CASSRASAEVTYEQYF. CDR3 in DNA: TGCGCCAGCAGCCGGGCATCGGCGGAGGTAACCTACGAGCAGTACTTC.

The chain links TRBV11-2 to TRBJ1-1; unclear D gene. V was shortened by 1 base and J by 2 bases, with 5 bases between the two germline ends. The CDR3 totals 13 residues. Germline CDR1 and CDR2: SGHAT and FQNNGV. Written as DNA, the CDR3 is TGTGCCAGCAGCTTAGGGGCCAACACTGAAGCTTTCTTT. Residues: CASSLGANTEAFF. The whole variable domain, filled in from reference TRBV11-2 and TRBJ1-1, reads EAGVAQSPRYKIIEKRQSVAFWCNPISGHATLYWYQQILGQGPKLLIQFQNNGVVDDSQLPKDRFSAERLKGVDSTLKIQPAKLEDSAVYLCASSLGANTEAFFGQGTRLTVV.

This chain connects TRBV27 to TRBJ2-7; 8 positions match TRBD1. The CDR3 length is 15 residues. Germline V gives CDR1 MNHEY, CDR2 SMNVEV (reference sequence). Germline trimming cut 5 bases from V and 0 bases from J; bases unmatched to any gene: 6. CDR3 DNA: TGTGCCAGCAGTGTACAGGGGGACCTCTCCTACGAGCAGTACTTC. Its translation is CASSVQGDLSYEQYF.

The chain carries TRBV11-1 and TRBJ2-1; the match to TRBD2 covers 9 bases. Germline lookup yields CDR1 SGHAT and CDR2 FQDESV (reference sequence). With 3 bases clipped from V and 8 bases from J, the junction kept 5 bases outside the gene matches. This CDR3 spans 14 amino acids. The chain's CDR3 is CASSLGLASDEQFF. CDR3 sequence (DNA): TGTGCCAGCAGCTTGGGACTAGCCTCCGATGAGCAGTTCTTC.

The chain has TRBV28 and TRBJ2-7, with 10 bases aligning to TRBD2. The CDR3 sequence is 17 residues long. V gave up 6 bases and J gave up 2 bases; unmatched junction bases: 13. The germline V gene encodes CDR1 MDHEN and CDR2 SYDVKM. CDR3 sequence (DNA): TGTGCCAGCAGCCCCTACTCTAGCGGGAGTAACCCCTACGAGCAGTACTTC. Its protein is CASSPYSSGSNPYEQYF.

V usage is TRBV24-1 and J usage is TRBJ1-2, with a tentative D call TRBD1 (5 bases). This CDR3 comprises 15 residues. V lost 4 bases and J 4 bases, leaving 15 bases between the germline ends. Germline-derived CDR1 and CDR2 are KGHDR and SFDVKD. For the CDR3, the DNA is TGTGCCACCAGTGAAAAAGGGACCGGCAGCTATGGCTACACCTTC. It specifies CATSEKGTGSYGYTF.

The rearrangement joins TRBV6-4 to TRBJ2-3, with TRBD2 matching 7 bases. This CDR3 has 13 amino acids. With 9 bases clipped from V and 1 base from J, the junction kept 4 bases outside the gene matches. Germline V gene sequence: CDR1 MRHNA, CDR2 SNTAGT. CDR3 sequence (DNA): TGTGCCAGTTCTAGCGGCCGCACAGATACGCAGTATTTT. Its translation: CASSSGRTDTQYF.

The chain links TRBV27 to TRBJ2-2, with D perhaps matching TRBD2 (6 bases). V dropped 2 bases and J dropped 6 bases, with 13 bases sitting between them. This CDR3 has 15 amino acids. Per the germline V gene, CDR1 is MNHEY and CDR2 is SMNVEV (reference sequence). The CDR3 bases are TGTGCCAGCAGTTTAGGCAGCGGGTTTCCCGGGGAGCTGTTTTTT. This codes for CASSLGSGFPGELFF.

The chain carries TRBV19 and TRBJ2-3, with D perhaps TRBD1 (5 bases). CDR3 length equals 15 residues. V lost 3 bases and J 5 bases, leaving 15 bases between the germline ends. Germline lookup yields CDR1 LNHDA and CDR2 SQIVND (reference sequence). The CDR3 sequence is CASSITGRHRDTQYF. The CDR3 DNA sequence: TGTGCCAGTAGTATTACAGGCCGCCACCGAGATACGCAGTATTTT.

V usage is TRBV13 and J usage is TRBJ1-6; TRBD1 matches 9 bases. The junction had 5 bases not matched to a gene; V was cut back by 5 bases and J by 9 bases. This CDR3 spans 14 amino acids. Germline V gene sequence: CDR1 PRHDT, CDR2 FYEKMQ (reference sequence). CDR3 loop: CASSHGQGSSPLHF. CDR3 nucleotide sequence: TGTGCCAGCAGCCACGGACAGGGGAGTTCACCCCTCCACTTT.

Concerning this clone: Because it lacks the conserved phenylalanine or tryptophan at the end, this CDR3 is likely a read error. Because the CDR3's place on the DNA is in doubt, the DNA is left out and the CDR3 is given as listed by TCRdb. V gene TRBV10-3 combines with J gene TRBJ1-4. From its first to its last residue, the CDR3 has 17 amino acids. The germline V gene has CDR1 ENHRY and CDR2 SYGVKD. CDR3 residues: CAISEPSWTLVFGLETL.

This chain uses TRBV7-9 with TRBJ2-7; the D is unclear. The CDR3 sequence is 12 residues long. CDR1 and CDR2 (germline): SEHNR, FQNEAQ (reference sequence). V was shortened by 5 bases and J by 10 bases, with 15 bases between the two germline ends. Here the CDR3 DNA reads TGTGCCAGCAGCGACTCGTCGGGCCCCCAGTACTTC. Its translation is CASSDSSGPQYF. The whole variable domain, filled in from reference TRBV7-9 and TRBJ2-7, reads DTGVSQNPRHKITKRGQNVTFRCDPISEHNRLYWYRQTLGQGPEFLTYFQNEAQLEKSRLLSDRFSAERPKGSFSTLEIQRTEQGDSAMYLCASSDSSGPQYFGPGTRLTVT.